This T cell receptor beta chain was obtained from a study of cytotoxic CD8 clonotypes in ibrutinib-treated CLL. Study-level information: By median roughly 74 months, 12 had progressed and about 15 stayed remitted; responses had been 2 complete and roughly 25 partial. Study-level results: Patients had baseline clonality above age-matched healthy donors, and this clonality moved with circulating CD8+ T-cell counts. The study found public clonotypes uncommon, contracting or stable on treatment.

Sequencing was performed with immunoSEQ multiplex PCR; in TCRdb, only in-frame clones are kept and a portion is missing. The sample carries tens of thousands of clones, roughly 53% recorded once. The authors obtained roughly 2 micrograms of genomic DNA from cryopreserved PBMCs for TCR beta libraries. About this clone itself: Antigen unknown.

The CDR3 covers 13 residues. With V trimmed by 10 bases and J by 5 bases, 8 bases remained unmatched. V and J are TRBV23-1 and TRBJ1-5; 7 bases map to TRBD1. TRBV23-1 is classed as an ORF, of uncertain function. The material sequenced was PBMCs, taken after 12 months of ibrutinib treatment. The source of this sequence is a human donor with chronic lymphocytic leukemia. As DNA, the CDR3 is TGCGCCATCATGGGGACAGCGGATCAGCCCCAGCATTTT. This gives the protein CAIMGTADQPQHF.